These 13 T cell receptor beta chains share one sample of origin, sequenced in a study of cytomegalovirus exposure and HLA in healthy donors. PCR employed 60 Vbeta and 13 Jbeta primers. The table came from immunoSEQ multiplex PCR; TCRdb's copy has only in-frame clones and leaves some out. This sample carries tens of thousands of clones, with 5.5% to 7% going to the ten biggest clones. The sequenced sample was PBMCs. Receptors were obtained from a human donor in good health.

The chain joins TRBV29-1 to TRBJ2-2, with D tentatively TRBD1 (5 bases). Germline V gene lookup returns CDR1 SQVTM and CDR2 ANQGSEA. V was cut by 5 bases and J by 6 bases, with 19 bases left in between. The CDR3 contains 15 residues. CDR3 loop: CSVQGPGKGAGELFF. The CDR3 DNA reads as TGCAGCGTTCAAGGGCCAGGGAAGGGCGCCGGGGAGCTGTTTTTT.

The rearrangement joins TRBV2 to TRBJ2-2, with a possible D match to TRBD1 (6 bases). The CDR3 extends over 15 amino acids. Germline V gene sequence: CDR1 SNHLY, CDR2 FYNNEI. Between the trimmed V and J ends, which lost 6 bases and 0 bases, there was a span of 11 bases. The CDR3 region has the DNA TGTGCCAGCAGACCGGGACAAGCGAACACCGGGGAGCTGTTTTTT. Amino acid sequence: CASRPGQANTGELFF.

CDR3 bases: TGTGCCAGTAGTCGTACCAGGCCGAACACCGGGGAGCTGTTTTTT. It codes for CASSRTRPNTGELFF. The chain uses TRBV19 and TRBJ2-2, with D unresolved. The CDR3 runs to 15 residues. With 5 bases removed from V and 0 bases from J, the gap between germline ends came to 10 bases. Per the germline V gene, CDR1 is LNHDA and CDR2 is SQIVND (reference sequence).

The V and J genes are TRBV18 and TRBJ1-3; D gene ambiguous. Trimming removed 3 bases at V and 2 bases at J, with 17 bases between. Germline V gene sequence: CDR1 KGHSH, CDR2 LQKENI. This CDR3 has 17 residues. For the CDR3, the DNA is TGTGCCAGCTCACCCTCGCCCGGTTCCTTAGCTGGAAACACCATATATTTT. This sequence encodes CASSPSPGSLAGNTIYF.

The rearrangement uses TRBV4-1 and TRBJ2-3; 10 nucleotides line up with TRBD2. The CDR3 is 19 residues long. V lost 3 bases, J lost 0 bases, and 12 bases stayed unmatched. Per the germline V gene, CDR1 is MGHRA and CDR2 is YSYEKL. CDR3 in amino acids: CASSHGITSGAISTDTQYF. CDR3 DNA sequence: TGCGCCAGCAGCCACGGTATCACTAGCGGGGCAATAAGCACAGATACGCAGTATTTT.

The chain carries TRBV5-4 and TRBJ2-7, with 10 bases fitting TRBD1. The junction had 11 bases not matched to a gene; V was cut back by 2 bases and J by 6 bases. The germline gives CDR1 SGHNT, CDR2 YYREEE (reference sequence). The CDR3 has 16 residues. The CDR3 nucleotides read TGTGCCAGCAGCTTCGGCTCTGGGACAGGGGTGTCCGAGCAGTACTTC. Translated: CASSFGSGTGVSEQYF.

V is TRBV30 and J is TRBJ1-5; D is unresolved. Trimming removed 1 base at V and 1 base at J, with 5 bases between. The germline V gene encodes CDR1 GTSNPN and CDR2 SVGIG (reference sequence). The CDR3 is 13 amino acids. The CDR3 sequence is CAWSEQSNQPQHF. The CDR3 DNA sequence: TGTGCCTGGAGTGAACAGAGCAATCAGCCCCAGCATTTT.

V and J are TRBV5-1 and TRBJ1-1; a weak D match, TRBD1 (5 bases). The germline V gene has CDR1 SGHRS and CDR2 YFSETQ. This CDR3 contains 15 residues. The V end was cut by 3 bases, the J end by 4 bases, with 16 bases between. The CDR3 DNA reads TGCGCCAGCAGCTCCTCACGGACACCGGGCACTGAAGCTTTCTTT. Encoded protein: CASSSSRTPGTEAFF.

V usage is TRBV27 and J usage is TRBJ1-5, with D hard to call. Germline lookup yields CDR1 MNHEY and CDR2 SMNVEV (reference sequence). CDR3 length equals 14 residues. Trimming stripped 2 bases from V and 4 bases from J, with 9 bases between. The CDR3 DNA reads TGTGCCAGCAGTTTAACGGGGTCAAATCAGCCCCAGCATTTT. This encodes CASSLTGSNQPQHF.

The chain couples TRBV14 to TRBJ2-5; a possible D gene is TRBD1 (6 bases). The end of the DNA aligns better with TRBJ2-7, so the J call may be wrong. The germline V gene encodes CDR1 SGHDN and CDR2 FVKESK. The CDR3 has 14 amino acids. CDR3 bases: TGTGCCAGCAGCCCTCCGGGACAAAGATACGAGCAGTACTTC. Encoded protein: CASSPPGQRYEQYF.

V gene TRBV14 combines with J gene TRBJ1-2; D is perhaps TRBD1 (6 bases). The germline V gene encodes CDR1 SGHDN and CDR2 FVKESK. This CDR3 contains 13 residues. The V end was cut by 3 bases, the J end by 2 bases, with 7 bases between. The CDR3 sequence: CASSHGQNYGYTF. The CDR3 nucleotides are TGTGCCAGCAGCCACGGACAGAACTATGGCTACACCTTC. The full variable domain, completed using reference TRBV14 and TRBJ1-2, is EAGVTQFPSHSVIEKGQTVTLRCDPISGHDNLYWYRRVMGKEIKFLLHFVKESKQDESGMPNNRFLAERTGGTYSTLKVQPAELEDSGVYFCASSHGQNYGYTFGSGTRLTVV.

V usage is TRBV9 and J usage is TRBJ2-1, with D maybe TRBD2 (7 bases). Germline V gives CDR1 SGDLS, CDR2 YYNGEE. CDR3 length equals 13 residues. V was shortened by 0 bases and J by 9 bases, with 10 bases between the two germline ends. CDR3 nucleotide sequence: TGTGCCAGCAGCGTAGGGGGGGGCGTTGAGCAGTTCTTC. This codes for CASSVGGGVEQFF.

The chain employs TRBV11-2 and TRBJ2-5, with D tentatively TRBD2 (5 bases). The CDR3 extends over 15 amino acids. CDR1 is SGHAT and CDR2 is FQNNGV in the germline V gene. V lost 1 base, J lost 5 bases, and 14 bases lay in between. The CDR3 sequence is CASSLGARRSETQYF. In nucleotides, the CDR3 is TGTGCCAGCAGCTTAGGGGCGAGGAGGTCGGAGACCCAGTACTTC.